These T cell receptor beta chains were read from a single sample in a study of OX40 agonist ivuxolimab in advanced cancers. Sequencing was performed with immunoSEQ multiplex PCR; in TCRdb, only in-frame clones are kept and a portion is missing. Of some 31,000 clones in the sample, over 75% are singletons; the top ten hold roughly 25%. Sequencing was performed on CD4+ or CD8+ T cells sorted from blood, taken in a trial of the OX40 agonist ivuxolimab. These receptor sequences come from an adult with an advanced solid tumor such as melanoma, head and neck, liver or kidney cancer. Each CDR3 is given with its conserved first and last residue. The order of the fields is V gene, D gene, CDR3 protein. The D gene is left open where the match is weak.

TRBV28 TRBD2 CASSPATSGRTDTQYF
TRBV7-9 TRBD1 CASSSRWMAGGEDTQYF
TRBV5-1 TRBD1 CASSLDGDRWNQPQHF
TRBV29-1 NA CSVVPGAGEKLFF
TRBV4-2 TRBD2 CASSQISGLANEQFF
TRBV28 NA CASRSEEGPSRSGNTIYF
TRBV6-5 NA CASSSRTLNTEAFF
TRBV18 NA CASSPPSGTRKAFF
TRBV5-1 NA CASSWNRGGGSYEQYF
TRBV19 TRBD1 CASSAPTTGFVETQYF
TRBV19 NA CASSIWGQGQETQYF
TRBV18 NA CASSPPRQQNTEAFF
TRBV7-9 NA CASSWGGETQYF
TRBV7-9 TRBD1 CASSLRRGAGEKLFF
TRBV2 NA CASSEGRGTYEQYF
TRBV5-8 NA CASSSSGRGQPQHF
TRBV7-6 TRBD1 CASSVTGASGANVLTF
TRBV6-5 TRBD1 CASSRDRGPEKLFF
TRBV6-1 NA CASQALSGPSYEQYF
TRBV9 TRBD2 CASSGGLASGGLDTQYF
TRBV10-1 NA CASSESTGRRF
TRBV28 NA CASSSVWVSYQPQHF
TRBV29-1 NA CSVEGGEKLFF
TRBV19 NA CASSDVGSGDTYEQYF
TRBV10-1 TRBD1 CASRPGGSNTEAFF
TRBV28 TRBD2 CASSSGRAFDEQFF
TRBV6-1 TRBD1 CASPGQSQRGYTF
TRBV11-2 TRBD2 CASSLGASGIAYEQYF
TRBV5-1 TRBD2 CASSLGLAGEELFF
TRBV2 NA CASSEEVRYSNNEQFF
TRBV6-1 NA CASSPQRAQGGEAFF
TRBV21-1 NA CASSLGEGYSNQPQHF
TRBV29-1 TRBD1 CSADRGRLDTQYF
TRBV19 TRBD1 CASSRDRLEGEQFF
TRBV7-9 TRBD2 CASSLSGVSYEQYF
TRBV4-1 NA CASSQPGLLSYEQYF
TRBV6-5 NA CASTQTPDSQTQYF
TRBV20-1 NA CSARLNYGYTF
TRBV19 NA CASSRGRFDSNQPQHF
TRBV28 NA CASRRAVDTIYF
TRBV19 NA CASKLQVSGNTIYF
TRBV5-4 NA CASSRDVVSGQETQYF
TRBV2 NA CASREGGTPNTGELFF
TRBV2 NA CASSVRMTGYEQYF
TRBV19 NA CASSSWTSSTDTQYF
TRBV19 NA CASSIDREPNYGYTF
TRBV5-4 TRBD2 CASSRLAGDRYEQYF
TRBV5-1 TRBD1 CASGQASGTEAFF
TRBV9 TRBD2 CASSVNTGGETQYF
TRBV9 TRBD2 CASSVGLAAYEQYF
TRBV10-1 NA CASSPTVGSGEKLFF
TRBV2 TRBD1 CASEKDRGGNQPQHF
TRBV4-1 NA CASSRQLDQQETQYF
TRBV6-6 TRBD2 CASSLAGAGSYEQYF